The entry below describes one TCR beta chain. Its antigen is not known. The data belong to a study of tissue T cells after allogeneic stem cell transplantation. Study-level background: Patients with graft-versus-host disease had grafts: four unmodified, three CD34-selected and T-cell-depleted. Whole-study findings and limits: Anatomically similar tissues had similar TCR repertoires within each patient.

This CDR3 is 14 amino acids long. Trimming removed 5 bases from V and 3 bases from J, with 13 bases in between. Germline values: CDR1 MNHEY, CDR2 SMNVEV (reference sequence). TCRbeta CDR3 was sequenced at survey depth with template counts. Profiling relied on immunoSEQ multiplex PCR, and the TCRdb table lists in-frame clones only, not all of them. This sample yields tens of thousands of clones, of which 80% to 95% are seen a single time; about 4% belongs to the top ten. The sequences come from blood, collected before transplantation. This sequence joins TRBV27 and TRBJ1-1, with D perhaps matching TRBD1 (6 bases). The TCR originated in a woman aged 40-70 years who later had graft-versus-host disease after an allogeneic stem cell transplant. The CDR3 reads CASSRAGEYTEAFF. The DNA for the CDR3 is TGTGCCAGCAGTAGGGCAGGGGAGTACACTGAAGCTTTCTTT.